The clone carrying this T cell receptor (beta chain) was found many times. Its antigen is currently unknown. The investigators amplified TCR beta CDR3 regions from RNA transcripts. First-round RT-PCR of the TCR CDR3 relied on the HTBI primer set. TCRdb ran MiXCR on the multiplex PCR reads and lists one entry per CDR3 protein. The table includes some 380,000 distinct CDR3 sequences, approximately 12% detected once. This entry belongs to a study of T cells in Graves' hyperthyroidism and ophthalmopathy. The CDR3 consists of 16 residues. J lost 5 bases, V lost 0 bases, and 7 bases had no gene match. Germline V lookup: CDR1 SNHLY, CDR2 FYNNEI. Study-wide results and caveats: Classification by a 13 V-J model distinguished ophthalmopathy from stable hyperthyroidism.

The hyperthyroidism patients had all been newly diagnosed, and their disease duration was under 2 months. Their ages ranged from 18 to 65 years. The authors obtained PBMCs from 9 to 10 ml of fresh peripheral blood. The clonotype comes from a man aged 25-40 years with Graves' hyperthyroidism that later progressed to Graves' ophthalmopathy. V is TRBV2 and J is TRBJ2-3, with 8 bases lining up with TRBD2. The sequenced sample was blood. CDR3 in amino acids: CASSEAAGGAGDTQYF. The DNA for the CDR3 is TGTGCCAGCAGTGAAGCGGCGGGGGGCGCCGGAGATACGCAGTATTTT.